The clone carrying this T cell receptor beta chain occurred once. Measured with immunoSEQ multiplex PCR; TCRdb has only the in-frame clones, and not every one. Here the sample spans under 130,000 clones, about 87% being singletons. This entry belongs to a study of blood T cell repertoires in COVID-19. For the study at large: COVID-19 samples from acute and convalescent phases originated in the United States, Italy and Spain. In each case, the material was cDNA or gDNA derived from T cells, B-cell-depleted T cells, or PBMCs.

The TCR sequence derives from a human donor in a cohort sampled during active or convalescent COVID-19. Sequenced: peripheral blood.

Here the CDR3 reads CASSDLAASGNTIYF. The CDR3 DNA reads as TGTGCCAGCAGTGATCTTGCGGCCTCTGGAAACACCATATATTTT. This chain joins TRBV6-1 and TRBJ1-3; the D is unclear. Germline lookup yields CDR1 MNHNS and CDR2 SASEGT. V lost 3 bases and J 0 bases, leaving 9 bases between the germline ends. CDR3 length: 15 amino acids.